These T cell receptor beta chains were read from a single sample in a study of blood T cell repertoires in COVID-19. The data were produced by immunoSEQ multiplex PCR, yet TCRdb's version contains in-frame clones alone and is incomplete. The repertoire holds about 12,000 clones, around three quarters seen once, with 5% to 7.5% in the top ten. The sample was peripheral blood. Source of these receptors: a man aged 55 to 70 with COVID-19, enrolled during active disease. CDR3s include the opening cysteine and the closing phenylalanine or tryptophan. Fields, in order: V gene, D gene, J gene, clone size, CDR3 protein, CDR3 DNA. D genes are given only for firm matches. The size of a clone is reported for some rows only, either as once, few or many, or as a class for expanded clones.

TRBV13	-	TRBJ2-5	-	CASSPEGVGETQYF	TGTGCCAGCAGCCCTGAGGGGGTTGGAGAGACCCAGTACTTC
TRBV9	-	TRBJ2-1	once	CASSVERDEQFF	TGTGCCAGCAGCGTAGAGAGAGATGAGCAGTTCTTC
TRBV5-4	TRBD2	TRBJ2-1	-	CASSLGTSGGVNEQFF	TGTGCCAGCAGCCTTGGGACTAGCGGGGGGGTGAATGAGCAGTTCTTC
TRBV28	-	TRBJ1-5	medium-sized	CASADNQPQHF	TGTGCCTCAGCGGACAATCAGCCCCAGCATTTT
TRBV5-1	-	TRBJ2-3	few	CASNRAGVTDTQYF	TGCGCCAGCAACCGGGCAGGGGTCACAGATACGCAGTATTTT
TRBV27	TRBD1	TRBJ2-7	-	CASSFRPPDRGPGSYEQYF	TGTGCCAGCAGTTTCCGTCCCCCGGACAGGGGGCCGGGCTCCTACGAGCAGTACTTC
TRBV28	-	TRBJ2-2	-	CASSLELATNTGELFF	TGTGCCAGCAGTTTAGAGCTAGCGACTAACACCGGGGAGCTGTTTTTT
TRBV19	TRBD1	TRBJ1-1	few	CASSIGNRGPQRAEAFF	TGTGCCAGTAGTATAGGAAACAGGGGGCCTCAGAGGGCTGAAGCTTTCTTT
TRBV6-2/TRBV6-3	-	TRBJ2-7	-	CASSRGLSLEQYF	TGTGCCAGCAGTAGGGGACTGAGCCTTGAGCAGTACTTC
TRBV28	TRBD1	TRBJ1-4	-	CASSSPVGTGRKKLFF	TGTGCCAGCAGTTCGCCGGTCGGGACAGGGCGCAAAAAACTGTTTTTT
TRBV7-2	-	TRBJ1-3	-	CASSPNLAGSGNTIYF	TGTGCCAGCAGCCCGAACCTGGCTGGCTCTGGAAACACCATATATTTT
TRBV6-5	TRBD1	TRBJ1-4	-	CASSHRDRGSEKLFF	TGTGCCAGCAGCCATAGGGACAGAGGAAGTGAAAAACTGTTTTTT
TRBV5-4	-	TRBJ1-2	once	CASSLGAGSNYGYTF	TGTGCCAGCAGCTTGGGGGCAGGGTCTAACTATGGCTACACCTTC
TRBV9	-	TRBJ1-2	-	CASSVRGYGYTF	TGTGCCAGCAGCGTAAGAGGATATGGCTACACCTTC
TRBV30	-	TRBJ2-2	-	CAWSVIEGGELFF	TGTGCCTGGAGTGTTATAGAGGGTGGGGAGCTGTTTTTT
TRBV29-1	TRBD2	TRBJ2-1	-	CSVEGRRGNYNEQFF	TGCAGCGTTGAAGGTAGGCGGGGGAACTACAATGAGCAGTTCTTC
TRBV2	-	TRBJ2-5	medium-sized	CASSDRETQYF	TGTGCCAGCAGTGACAGAGAGACCCAGTACTTC
TRBV14	-	TRBJ1-2	-	CASREGGVTLYGYTF	TGTGCCAGCAGAGAGGGAGGGGTGACACTCTATGGCTACACCTTC
TRBV11-2	-	TRBJ1-2	-	CASSLAPLNYGYTF	TGTGCCAGCAGCTTAGCCCCTCTGAACTATGGCTACACCTTC
TRBV7-2	TRBD2	TRBJ2-1	-	CASSLMAGGTGYNEQFF	TGTGCCAGCAGCTTAATGGCGGGAGGTACGGGATACAATGAGCAGTTCTTC
TRBV7-9	-	TRBJ2-6	few	CASSYQGVGANVLTF	TGTGCCAGCAGCTATCAGGGTGTTGGGGCCAACGTCCTGACTTTC
TRBV9	TRBD1	TRBJ1-6	-	CASSPGTGGGSPLHF	TGTGCCAGCAGCCCAGGGACAGGGGGGGGTTCACCCCTCCACTTT
TRBV19	TRBD1	TRBJ2-3	-	CARIRGSTDTQYF	TGTGCCAGAATCAGGGGGAGCACAGATACGCAGTATTTT
TRBV7-3	TRBD2	TRBJ2-1	-	CASSQGLAGVNEQFF	TGTGCCAGCAGCCAGGGACTAGCGGGAGTAAATGAGCAGTTCTTC
TRBV5-1	-	TRBJ1-2	-	CASSLEGSYGYTF	TGCGCCAGCAGCTTGGAAGGGAGCTATGGCTACACCTTC
TRBV19	TRBD1	TRBJ1-5	-	CASSPRARQGARSNQPQHF	TGTGCCAGTAGTCCTCGAGCCCGACAGGGGGCACGGAGCAATCAGCCCCAGCATTTT
TRBV18	-	TRBJ2-5	once	CASSLQGRRGETQYF	TGTGCCAGCTCCCTTCAGGGGCGAAGGGGAGAGACCCAGTACTTC
TRBV3-1/TRBV3-2	-	TRBJ2-1	-	CASSQEWGGGYNEQFF	TGTGCCAGCAGCCAAGAATGGGGGGGCGGTTACAATGAGCAGTTCTTC
TRBV7-2	TRBD2	TRBJ2-3	few	CASSYKAWASGGYTQYF	TGTGCCAGCAGCTACAAGGCTTGGGCTAGCGGGGGGTATACGCAGTATTTT
TRBV7-8	TRBD2	TRBJ2-5	once	CASSPGLAGAARETQYF	TGTGCCAGCAGCCCGGGACTAGCGGGCGCCGCACGGGAGACCCAGTACTTC
TRBV2	-	TRBJ1-2	-	CASSNGFYGYTF	TGTGCCAGCAGTAACGGGTTCTATGGCTACACCTTC
TRBV4-3	TRBD2	TRBJ2-3	-	CASSQEGGLAADTQYF	TGCGCCAGCAGCCAAGAGGGTGGACTAGCGGCAGATACGCAGTATTTT
TRBV4-1	-	TRBJ2-2	-	CASSQGLGRGLGTGELFF	TGCGCCAGCAGCCAAGGTCTCGGGCGGGGCCTCGGGACCGGGGAGCTGTTTTTT
TRBV11-3	-	TRBJ1-2	-	CASSLDFYGYTF	TGTGCCAGCAGCCTAGACTTCTATGGCTACACCTTC
TRBV3-1/TRBV3-2	TRBD1	TRBJ1-1	-	CASTQGGLNTEAFF	TGTGCCAGCACCCAGGGGGGTCTGAACACTGAAGCTTTCTTT
TRBV28	-	TRBJ2-1	-	CASSFSSAAGISYNEQFF	TGTGCCAGCAGTTTCTCCTCTGCGGCAGGGATCTCCTACAATGAGCAGTTCTTC
TRBV7-9	-	TRBJ1-4	-	CASSPGGVGEKLFF	TGTGCCAGCAGCCCCGGGGGGGTTGGAGAAAAACTGTTTTTT
TRBV5-1	-	TRBJ2-1	-	CASSSKFGSEQFF	TGCGCCAGCAGCTCCAAATTTGGGAGTGAGCAGTTCTTC
TRBV28	-	TRBJ1-5	-	CASSLESQGLNQPQHF	TGTGCCAGCAGTTTAGAATCCCAGGGGCTTAATCAGCCCCAGCATTTT
TRBV24-1	-	TRBJ1-3	-	CATSARGSGNTIYF	TGTGCCACCAGTGCCAGAGGCTCTGGAAACACCATATATTTT
TRBV5-1	TRBD1	TRBJ2-2	-	CASRAGTGLAGELFF	TGCGCCAGCAGGGCCGGGACAGGGTTGGCCGGGGAGCTGTTTTTT
TRBV11-3	TRBD1	TRBJ2-3	-	CASSSRQGAGDTQYF	TGTGCCAGCAGCTCAAGACAGGGGGCAGGAGATACGCAGTATTTT
TRBV28	TRBD1	TRBJ2-4	-	CASSPTGLAKNIQYF	TGTGCCAGCAGCCCGACAGGGCTAGCCAAAAACATTCAGTACTTC
TRBV13	TRBD1	TRBJ1-4	-	CASRERGLGEKLFF	TGTGCCAGCAGGGAGAGGGGGCTAGGGGAAAAACTGTTTTTT
TRBV6-5	-	TRBJ1-6	-	CASSAWSPLHF	TGTGCCAGCAGCGCGTGGTCACCCCTCCACTTT
TRBV7-9	-	TRBJ2-3	-	CASSLPGTSSGFGDTQYF	TGTGCCAGCAGCTTACCCGGGACATCGTCGGGGTTTGGAGATACGCAGTATTTT
TRBV19	TRBD2	TRBJ2-1	large	CASSRRVGGNYNEQFF	TGTGCCAGTAGTCGACGGGTCGGGGGGAATTACAATGAGCAGTTCTTC
TRBV19	TRBD1	TRBJ1-1	-	CASKGRQGAEAFF	TGTGCCAGTAAAGGGCGACAGGGGGCAGAAGCTTTCTTT
TRBV3-1/TRBV3-2	-	TRBJ1-2	once	CASSQDGTGNYGYTF	TGTGCCAGCAGCCAAGATGGTACCGGGAACTATGGCTACACCTTC
TRBV11-3	-	TRBJ2-2	-	CASSLAGIAGELFF	TGTGCCAGCAGCTTAGCGGGAATCGCCGGGGAGCTGTTTTTT
TRBV5-1	TRBD2	TRBJ2-3	-	CASSLELAGTYTDTQYF	TGCGCCAGCAGCTTGGAGCTAGCGGGGACCTACACAGATACGCAGTATTTT
TRBV19	TRBD1	TRBJ2-7	-	CASRGPRDRAYEQYF	TGTGCCAGTAGGGGGCCCCGGGACAGGGCCTACGAGCAGTACTTC